Detailed here is one T cell receptor beta chain. Its specificity is not known. The likely explanation is a read error, given a far larger clone one base away. The data were obtained in a study of prognosis after radiotherapy for stage I lung cancer. The genomic DNA TCR beta CDR3 region underwent two rounds of multiplex PCR. Primers targeting each individual TRBV and TRBJ gene were applied in first-round PCR. TCRdb fed the multiplex PCR reads into MiXCR, producing one record per CDR3 protein. Of fewer than 25,000 distinct CDR3 sequences in the sample, roughly 26% are singletons; the top ten hold about 20%. Points from the study as a whole: Tumor-specific reactivity of the expanded TCR clones remained undetermined. The study found lower Shannon entropy after stereotactic body radiation therapy in patients who developed distant metastases.

Among the patients, all were node-negative on CT and PET/CT, and none had received prior chemotherapy or radiotherapy or had other malignancies. Two time points each involved a draw of approximately 6.4 milliliters of peripheral blood. Germline lookup yields CDR1 DFQATT and CDR2 SNEGSKA (reference sequence). This CDR3 has 16 amino acids. This TCR derives from a donor over 45 with non-small cell lung cancer. The sample here was PBMCs, taken before or after stereotactic body radiation therapy (not recorded which). The rearrangement joins TRBV20-1 to TRBJ2-7; D is unresolved. The J call may be in error: the DNA end matches TRBJ2-1 better. CDR3 nucleotides: TGCAGTGCTAGAGACTCGATGCTGGTTAACGGTAATGAGCAGTTCTTC. Translating it yields CSARDSMLVNGNEQFF.